Below are 29 T cell receptor beta chains sequenced from a single sample in a study of OX40 agonist ivuxolimab in advanced cancers. The protocol was immunoSEQ multiplex PCR, while the TCRdb copy is restricted to in-frame clones and leaves out a portion. The sample has roughly 28,000 clones, more than 85% seen once. Specimen: CD4+ or CD8+ T cells sorted from blood, collected in a trial of the OX40 agonist ivuxolimab. Receptors were obtained from an adult with an advanced solid tumor such as melanoma, head and neck, liver or kidney cancer.

The CDR3 reads CSVEGGMDTGELFF. CDR3 nucleotide sequence: TGCAGCGTTGAAGGCGGGATGGACACCGGGGAGCTGTTTTTT. V is TRBV29-1 and J is TRBJ2-2, with D possibly being TRBD2 (6 bases). Trimming took 1 base from V and 3 from J, leaving 9 bases between them. The CDR3 contains 14 residues. CDR1 is SQVTM, CDR2 ANQGSEA, per germline.

Remarks on this clone: The junction departs from germline at one end; a sequencing error may be responsible. The V and J genes are TRBV5-3 and TRBJ2-2, with D possibly matching TRBD2 (5 bases). TRBV5-3 is filed as an ORF, its function uncertain. The CDR3 sequence is 14 residues long. The CDR3 loop is CARSLGNEHRGAVF. Here the CDR3 DNA reads TGTGCCAGAAGCCTCGGAAACGAACACCGGGGAGCTGTTTTT.

The V call is TRBV15, the J call TRBJ2-3; 7 positions agree with TRBD2. The V segment lost 2 bases and the J segment 6 bases; nucleotides outside the gene matches: 8. Germline V gene data show CDR1 as LNHNV and CDR2 as YYDKDF (reference sequence). This CDR3 is built from 15 residues. The CDR3 is CATSRMAGEVDTQYF. The CDR3 nucleotides are TGTGCCACCAGCAGAATGGCGGGGGAGGTGGATACGCAGTATTTT.

The genes are TRBV6-5 and TRBJ2-7, with 12 bases matching TRBD2. V lost 3 bases and J lost 3; bases outside the gene matches: 6. The CDR3 is 16 residues long. Germline values: CDR1 MNHEY, CDR2 SVGAGI. The CDR3 spells CASSYILAGGFYEQYF. DNA for the CDR3: TGTGCCAGCAGTTATATACTAGCGGGAGGTTTCTACGAGCAGTACTTC.

This rearrangement joins TRBV25-1 to TRBJ2-4; D is undetermined. CDR3 length: 14 residues. Germline V gene lookup returns CDR1 MGHDK and CDR2 SYGVNS. V lost 0 bases and J 8 bases, leaving 11 bases between the germline ends. Here the CDR3 reads CASSEYRALDIQYF. The CDR3, as DNA: TGTGCCAGCAGTGAATATAGGGCTCTGGACATTCAGTACTTC. The whole variable domain, filled in from reference TRBV25-1 and TRBJ2-4, reads EADIYQTPRYLVIGTGKKITLECSQTMGHDKMYWYQQDPGMELHLIHYSYGVNSTEKGDLSSESTVSRIRTEHFPLTLESARPSHTSQYLCASSEYRALDIQYFGAGTRLSVL.

The chain joins TRBV27 to TRBJ1-4, with a weak D call TRBD1 (6 bases). CDR3 length: 15 amino acids. CDR1 and CDR2 (germline): MNHEY, SMNVEV (reference sequence). V was cut by 5 bases and J by 8 bases, with 18 bases left in between. The CDR3 reads CASSDYPEGGEKLFF. The CDR3 nucleotides are TGTGCCAGCAGTGATTATCCGGAGGGGGGGGAAAAACTGTTTTTT.

V gene TRBV11-2 combines with J gene TRBJ2-5, with D perhaps TRBD1 or TRBD2 (5 bases each). Gene TRBJ2-7 matches the end of the DNA better, so the J call may be wrong. Germline V CDR1 and CDR2: SGHAT, FQNNGV. The CDR3 runs 14 residues. The CDR3, as DNA: TGTGCCAGCAGCTTAGGAGGGACCCCATACGAGCAGTACTTC. It codes for CASSLGGTPYEQYF.

This rearrangement joins TRBV6-6 to TRBJ2-7, with D perhaps matching TRBD2 (6 bases). The CDR3 is made up of 13 amino acids. Per the germline V gene, CDR1 is MNHNY and CDR2 is SVGAGI (reference sequence). Trimming removed 4 bases from V and 3 bases from J, with 10 bases in between. DNA of the CDR3: TGTGCCAGCAGTTTCGGAGGGATCTACGAGCAGTACTTC. It is translated as CASSFGGIYEQYF.

The chain combines TRBV7-2 with TRBJ2-7; TRBD2 might be the D (5 bases). Per germline, CDR1 SGHTA and CDR2 FQGNSA. There are 13 residues in the CDR3. V was shortened by 5 bases and J by 2 bases, with 10 bases between the two germline ends. CDR3 DNA: TGTGCCAGCAGCCGCGGCGGGCCCTACGAGCAGTACTTC. Amino acids: CASSRGGPYEQYF. The full variable domain, with the rest looked up from reference TRBV7-2 and TRBJ2-7, is GAGVSQSPSNKVTEKGKDVELRCDPISGHTALYWYRQSLGQGLEFLIYFQGNSAPDKSGLPSDRFSAERTGGSVSTLTIQRTQQEDSAVYLCASSRGGPYEQYFGPGTRLTVT.

The chain uses TRBV19 and TRBJ1-1, with 9 bases fitting TRBD1. The length of the CDR3 is 14 residues. Germline trimming cut 6 bases from V and 3 bases from J; bases unmatched to any gene: 5. CDR1 LNHDA and CDR2 SQIVND come from the germline V gene (reference sequence). The CDR3 sequence is CASSQGQGYTEAFF. In DNA, the CDR3 is TGTGCCAGTAGCCAGGGACAGGGCTACACTGAAGCTTTCTTT.

This chain uses TRBV9 with TRBJ1-4; 10 bases match TRBD1. V shed 3 bases, J shed 2 bases, and the junction held 1 base outside the gene matches. This CDR3 is built from 15 residues. Germline lookup yields CDR1 SGDLS and CDR2 YYNGEE. The CDR3 DNA reads as TGTGCCAGCAGCGCGACAGGGGGCACTAATGAAAAACTGTTTTTT. It yields the protein CASSATGGTNEKLFF.

This clone was detected only a few times. The chain employs TRBV7-9 and TRBJ2-3; D possibly corresponds to TRBD1 (6 bases). The CDR3 spans 15 residues. V dropped 5 bases and J dropped 4 bases, with 16 bases sitting between them. Germline CDR1 SEHNR, CDR2 FQNEAQ (reference sequence). CDR3 sequence: CASSPGMGAADTQYF. The CDR3 nucleotides read TGTGCCAGCAGCCCCGGTATGGGGGCGGCAGATACGCAGTATTTT.

The chain is built from TRBV7-9 and TRBJ2-7, with 7 bases that match TRBD1. CDR1 is SEHNR and CDR2 is FQNEAQ in the germline V gene (reference sequence). Trimming took 5 bases from V and 2 from J; bases not matched to a gene: 12. This CDR3 spans 16 amino acids. The CDR3 sequence: CASSPVRIDRAYEQYF. The CDR3 DNA follows: TGTGCCAGCAGCCCTGTTAGGATCGACAGGGCCTACGAGCAGTACTTC.

This chain links TRBV4-1 with TRBJ1-1; tentatively, D is TRBD1 (5 bases). With 4 bases removed from V and 3 bases from J, the gap between germline ends came to 15 bases. Germline CDR1 is MGHRA and CDR2 is YSYEKL. The CDR3 spans 15 residues. CDR3 DNA: TGCGCCAGCAGCCGGGGACCCTTATCGGACACTGAAGCTTTCTTT. Amino acids: CASSRGPLSDTEAFF.

The chain carries TRBV11-2 and TRBJ1-2; D possibly corresponds to TRBD1 (5 bases). Germline values: CDR1 SGHAT, CDR2 FQNNGV. The CDR3 extends over 14 amino acids. Trimming took off 2 bases at V and 3 bases at J, with 10 bases between the two ends. The CDR3 spells CASSLQGGDYGYTF. The CDR3 bases are TGTGCCAGCAGCTTACAGGGAGGCGACTATGGCTACACCTTC.

CDR3 sequence reads: CASSFRKMNTEAFF. CDR3 DNA: TGTGCCAGCAGTTTTAGGAAAATGAACACTGAAGCTTTCTTT. This rearrangement joins TRBV28 to TRBJ1-1; no definite D call. Germline V gives CDR1 MDHEN, CDR2 SYDVKM. The V end lost 3 bases, the J end lost 0 bases, and 8 bases lay between the germline ends. This CDR3 is 14 amino acids long.

This clone was seen a single time. This chain joins TRBV6-5 and TRBJ2-3; D is undetermined. This CDR3 region has 14 residues. V was shortened by 0 bases and J by 3 bases, with 7 bases between the two germline ends. Germline assignment: CDR1 MNHEY and CDR2 SVGAGI. Written as DNA, the CDR3 is TGTGCCAGCAGTTACTCGCCATCGACAGATACGCAGTATTTT. It is translated as CASSYSPSTDTQYF.

This sequence joins TRBV27 and TRBJ2-5; the match to TRBD2 covers 14 bases. Germline V CDR1 and CDR2: MNHEY, SMNVEV (reference sequence). V trimming: 6 bases; J trimming: 5 bases; junction bases outside the gene matches: 11. The CDR3 is 17 residues long. The CDR3 DNA is TGTGCCAGCAGCCTGGGACTAGCGGGAGTGCGTTTGGAGACCCAGTACTTC. Its protein product is CASSLGLAGVRLETQYF.

The rearrangement links TRBV19 to TRBJ1-3, with a possible D match to TRBD1 (5 bases). CDR1 is LNHDA and CDR2 is SQIVND in the germline V gene (reference sequence). CDR3 length equals 16 residues. Trimming left V 3 bases short and J 0 bases short, with 12 bases between. The CDR3 region has the DNA TGTGCCAGTAGTATGGTAAGGGGAAGCTCTGGAAACACCATATATTTT. It yields the protein CASSMVRGSSGNTIYF.

V usage is TRBV7-6 and J usage is TRBJ2-1; unclear D gene. Germline V CDR1 and CDR2: SGHVS, FNYEAQ. CDR3 length: 14 amino acids. The V and J ends lost 3 bases and 4 bases respectively, with 10 bases between them. CDR3 sequence: CASSLTYPYNEQFF. The DNA for the CDR3 is TGTGCCAGCAGCTTGACTTATCCATACAATGAGCAGTTCTTC.

V gene TRBV4-1 combines with J gene TRBJ1-4; 9 bases line up with TRBD1. V was pared by 1 base and J by 8 bases, with 5 bases of the junction left unmatched. Germline assignment: CDR1 MGHRA and CDR2 YSYEKL. This CDR3 is built from 15 residues. The DNA for the CDR3 is TGCGCCAGCAGCCAAGTGGGACAGGGCAGGGAAAAACTGTTTTTT. This translates into CASSQVGQGREKLFF.

This chain joins TRBV2 and TRBJ2-3, with 7 positions matching TRBD1. The junction had 15 bases not matched to a gene; V was cut back by 4 bases and J by 2 bases. CDR3 size: 18 residues. Germline values: CDR1 SNHLY, CDR2 FYNNEI. CDR3 bases: TGTGCCAGCAGTGGGGGGTTCACAGGGGAGACGTACACAGATACGCAGTATTTT. It yields the protein CASSGGFTGETYTDTQYF.

On this clone: Other DNA sequences in the same sample also yield this CDR3. The J gene is TRBJ2-7, the V gene TRBV19, with D unclear. The CDR3 is made up of 15 amino acids. With 1 base removed from V and 3 bases from J, the gap between germline ends came to 13 bases. Germline V gives CDR1 LNHDA, CDR2 SQIVND (reference sequence). The CDR3 loop reads CASSIVTDVSYEQYF. The CDR3 nucleotides read TGTGCCAGTAGTATAGTAACGGACGTGAGCTACGAGCAGTACTTC.

This clone appeared a single time. The V and J genes are TRBV7-2 and TRBJ2-1; D unclear. From germline, CDR1 is SGHTA and CDR2 FQGNSA. There are 14 residues in the CDR3. V lost 4 bases and J 6 bases, leaving 13 bases between the germline ends. CDR3 sequence reads: CASSSGPPSNEQFF. As DNA, the CDR3 is TGTGCCAGCAGCTCAGGACCCCCTTCCAATGAGCAGTTCTTC.

The J gene is TRBJ2-7, the V gene TRBV5-4, with 7 nucleotides matching TRBD2. The V segment lost 4 bases and the J segment 3 bases; nucleotides outside the gene matches: 1. CDR1 and CDR2 (germline): SGHNT, YYREEE (reference sequence). This CDR3 has 12 amino acids. CDR3 coding DNA: TGTGCCAGCAGCGGGGGGGGCTACGAGCAGTACTTC. Its translation: CASSGGGYEQYF.

V is TRBV10-3 and J is TRBJ2-7; 9 bases agree with TRBD1. Trimming took 4 bases from V and 7 from J; bases not matched to a gene: 14. The CDR3 has 16 residues. The germline V gene encodes CDR1 ENHRY and CDR2 SYGVKD. The chain's CDR3 is CAISAVQGALRGEQYF. CDR3 bases: TGTGCCATCAGTGCTGTACAGGGGGCGCTCCGTGGAGAGCAGTACTTC.

The V and J genes are TRBV5-1 and TRBJ1-1; 7 bases map to TRBD1. Germline CDR1 SGHRS, CDR2 YFSETQ. This CDR3 is built from 13 residues. V shed 3 bases and J 3 bases; nucleotides not matched to a gene: 2. The CDR3 spells CASSSGQDTEAFF. DNA for the CDR3: TGCGCCAGCAGCTCAGGACAGGACACTGAAGCTTTCTTT. The full variable domain, its missing parts supplied by reference TRBV5-1 and TRBJ1-1, is KAGVTQTPRYLIKTRGQQVTLSCSPISGHRSVSWYQQTPGQGLQFLFEYFSETQRNKGNFPGRFSGRQFSNSRSEMNVSTLELGDSALYLCASSSGQDTEAFFGQGTRLTVV.

The chain recombines TRBV6-5 with TRBJ2-7, with D uncertain. Germline V lookup: CDR1 MNHEY, CDR2 SVGAGI. The V end lost 5 bases, the J end lost 5 bases, and 13 bases lay between the germline ends. The CDR3 covers 13 residues. CDR3 loop: CASSLSSVDEQYF. CDR3 DNA sequence: TGTGCCAGCAGTCTTAGTTCTGTGGACGAGCAGTACTTC.

The chain employs TRBV6-1 and TRBJ1-2, with D possibly being TRBD1 (5 bases). This CDR3 is 14 amino acids long. V was shortened by 0 bases and J by 8 bases, with 13 bases between the two germline ends. Germline V gene data show CDR1 as MNHNS and CDR2 as SASEGT. The CDR3 region is CASSEALRGWGYTF. The CDR3 bases are TGTGCCAGCAGTGAAGCGCTAAGGGGATGGGGCTACACCTTC.